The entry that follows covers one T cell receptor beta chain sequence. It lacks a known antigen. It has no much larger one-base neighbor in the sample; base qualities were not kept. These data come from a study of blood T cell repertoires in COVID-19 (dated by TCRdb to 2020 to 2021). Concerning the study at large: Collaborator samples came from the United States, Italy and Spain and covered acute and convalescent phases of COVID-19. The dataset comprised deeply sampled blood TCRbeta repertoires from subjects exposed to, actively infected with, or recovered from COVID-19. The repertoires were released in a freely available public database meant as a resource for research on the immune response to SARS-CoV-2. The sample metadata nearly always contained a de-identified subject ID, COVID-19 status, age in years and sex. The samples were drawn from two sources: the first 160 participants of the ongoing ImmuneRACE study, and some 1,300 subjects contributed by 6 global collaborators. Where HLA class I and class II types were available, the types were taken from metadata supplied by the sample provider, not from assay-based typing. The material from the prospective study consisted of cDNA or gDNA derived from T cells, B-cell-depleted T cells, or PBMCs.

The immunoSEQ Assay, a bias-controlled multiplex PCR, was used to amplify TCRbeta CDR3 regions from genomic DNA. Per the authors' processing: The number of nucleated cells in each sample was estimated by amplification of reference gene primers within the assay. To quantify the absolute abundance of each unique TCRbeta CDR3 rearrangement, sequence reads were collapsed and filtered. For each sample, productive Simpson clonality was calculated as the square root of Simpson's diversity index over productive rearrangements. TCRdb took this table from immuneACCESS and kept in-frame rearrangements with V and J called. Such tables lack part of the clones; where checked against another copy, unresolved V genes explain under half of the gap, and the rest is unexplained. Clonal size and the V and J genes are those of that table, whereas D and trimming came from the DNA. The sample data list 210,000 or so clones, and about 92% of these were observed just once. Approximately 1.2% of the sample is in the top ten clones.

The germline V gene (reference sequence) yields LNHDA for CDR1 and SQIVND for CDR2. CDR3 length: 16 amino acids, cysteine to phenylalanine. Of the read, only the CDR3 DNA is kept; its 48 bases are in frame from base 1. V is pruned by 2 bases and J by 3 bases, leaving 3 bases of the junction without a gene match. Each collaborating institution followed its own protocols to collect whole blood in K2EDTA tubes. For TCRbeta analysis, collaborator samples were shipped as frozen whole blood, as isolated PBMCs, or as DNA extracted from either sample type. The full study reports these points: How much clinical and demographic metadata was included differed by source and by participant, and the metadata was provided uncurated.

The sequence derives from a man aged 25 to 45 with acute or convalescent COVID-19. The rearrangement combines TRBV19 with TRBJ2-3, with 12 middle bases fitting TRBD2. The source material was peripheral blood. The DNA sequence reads TGTGCCAGTAGTATAAGACTAGCGGGAGTAACAGATACGCAGTATTTT. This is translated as CASSIRLAGVTDTQYF.